This T cell receptor beta chain was obtained from a study of cytomegalovirus exposure and HLA in healthy donors. For the study at large: A preliminary data release comprised roughly 85 million unique TCRs obtained from HLA-typed donors.

The study ran its PCR with 60 Vbeta and 13 Jbeta primers. Data came from immunoSEQ multiplex PCR; TCRdb stores just in-frame clones and leaves some out. The profile shows 100,000 to 150,000 clones, 70% to 85% of them singletons. A remark on this clone: Its antigen is not identified.

Overall study findings and caveats: In an earlier analysis, most TCR beta V segments were productive about 87% or about 30% of the time.

The receptor's source is a male donor in good health and CMV-seropositive. Material for sequencing was PBMCs.

The CDR3 DNA reads as TGCGCCAGCAGCCTAGATCCTAGTTACACTGAAGCTTTCTTT. Residues: CASSLDPSYTEAFF. The chain links TRBV4-1 to TRBJ1-1; D unresolved. This CDR3 has 14 residues. Trimming cost V 4 bases and J 3 bases, with 12 bases left between them. The germline V gene encodes CDR1 MGHRA and CDR2 YSYEKL.